The clone carrying this T cell receptor beta chain was counted a few times. These data come from a study of breast tumors, draining lymph nodes, adjacent tissues. From germline, CDR1 is DFQATT and CDR2 SNEGSKA (reference sequence). Trimming removed 3 bases from V and 6 bases from J; junction bases left unmatched: 7. This CDR3 is built from 14 residues. TCRdb processed the multiplex PCR reads anew with MiXCR; each CDR3 protein has one entry. Of around 13,000 distinct CDR3 sequences listed, 70% are singletons. This chain links TRBV20-1 with TRBJ2-1, with TRBD2 matching over 8 bases. Sequenced material: tumor-adjacent breast tissue. This sequence originates from a female donor with breast cancer. Some clones in this sample may be carry-over from other donors' samples. The CDR3, as DNA: TGCAGTGCTAGGGGACCGGGACTAGGCAATGAGCAGTTCTTC. Protein sequence: CSARGPGLGNEQFF.